These T cell receptor beta chains were read from a single sample in a study of shared clonotypes between healthy human individuals. Sequenced by immunoSEQ multiplex PCR; TCRdb stores in-frame clones only, minus some. The sample includes under 750,000 clones, 55% to 75% of them seen just once. Sequencing was carried out using memory CD4+ T cells sorted from blood. The origin of the receptors is a woman between 25 and 40 years old in good health. Each CDR3 is given with its conserved first and last residue. Fields, in order: J gene, clone size, V gene, D gene, CDR3 DNA, CDR3 protein. The D gene is left open where the match is weak. Clone size appears in some rows only: once, few, many, or a class for an expanded clone.

>TRBJ2-1|.|TRBV11-2|.
TGTGCCAGCAGCTGGAGCAAGGACAATGAGCAGTTCTTC
CASSWSKDNEQFF
>TRBJ2-7|.|TRBV20-1|.
TGCAGTTTCGGGCTTTACGAGCAGTACTTC
CSFGLYEQYF
>TRBJ2-1|few|TRBV28|TRBD2
TGTGCCAGCAGAATCCCCTCGGGAGGAGAGCAGTTCTTC
CASRIPSGGEQFF
>TRBJ1-1|.|TRBV4-1|.
TGCGCCAGCAGCCAAGATGGCAGAGTTGGCACTGAAGCTTTCTTT
CASSQDGRVGTEAFF
>TRBJ1-2|.|TRBV18|.
TGTGCCAGCTCACCGGGGCAGCATGGCTACACCTTC
CASSPGQHGYTF
>TRBJ1-5|.|TRBV28|.
TGTGCCAGCAGTCCCCCCGGGCCCAATCAGCCCCAGCATTTT
CASSPPGPNQPQHF
>TRBJ1-2|.|TRBV9|.
TGTGCCAGCAGCGAACAGGGCGCGGGGGGCGGCTACACCTTC
CASSEQGAGGGYTF
>TRBJ2-4|.|TRBV27|TRBD1
TGTGCCAGCAGTTCTACCCGACAGGGCCTAGGAGCCAAAAACATTCAGTACTTC
CASSSTRQGLGAKNIQYF
>TRBJ1-1|.|TRBV19|.
TGTGCCAGTAAAACAGGTCGTAACACTGAAGCTTTCTTT
CASKTGRNTEAFF
>TRBJ1-4|.|TRBV5-1|.
TGCGCCAGCAGCTTGACTCCGGCAACTCCTAATGAAAAACTGTTTTTT
CASSLTPATPNEKLFF
>TRBJ1-5|.|TRBV2|.
TGTGCCAGCACCTACGAAGGTTCCAATCAGCCCCAGCATTTT
CASTYEGSNQPQHF
>TRBJ1-5|.|TRBV19|TRBD1
TGTGCCAGTAGTAGCTCGGACAGGGAGAATCAGCCCCAGCATTTT
CASSSSDRENQPQHF
>TRBJ1-5|.|TRBV25-1|.
TGTGCCAGCAGTGAAAGGGGAGGACGGCAGCCCCAGCATTTT
CASSERGGRQPQHF
>TRBJ2-1|.|TRBV5-4|TRBD2
TGTGCCAGCAGCTTGGTGTTAGCGGGAGCCAGTAATGAGCAGTTCTTC
CASSLVLAGASNEQFF
>TRBJ1-2|.|TRBV2|TRBD1
TGTGCCAGCAGCCGACAAGCCCGGGGACAGGGCGACTATGGCTACACCTTC
CASSRQARGQGDYGYTF
>TRBJ2-3|.|TRBV11-3|.
TGTGCCAGCTCGGCGGGACTCGCACCAGATACGCAGTATTTT
CASSAGLAPDTQYF
>TRBJ2-7|many|TRBV19|.
TGTGCCGTGTCGGACGGCTACGAGCAGTACTTC
CAVSDGYEQYF
>TRBJ1-3|once|TRBV5-6|TRBD1
TGTGCCAGCAGCACGTCAGGGGGCTCAGGAAACACCATATATTTT
CASSTSGGSGNTIYF
>TRBJ2-3|.|TRBV5-6|TRBD1
TGTGCCAGCAGAGACAGGGCGCTCCCAGATACGCAGTATTTT
CASRDRALPDTQYF
>TRBJ2-3|.|TRBV7-7|.
TGTGCCAGCAGCCCGGGGACGGTTAGCACAGATACGCAGTATTTT
CASSPGTVSTDTQYF
>TRBJ2-5|.|TRBV5-5|.
TGTGCCAGCAGCCTTGGTTCGGGGGCCCTCCAAGAGACCCAGTACTTC
CASSLGSGALQETQYF
>TRBJ2-3|.|TRBV7-2|.
TGTGCCAGCAGCTTTAGGGGGGGGAGGACAGATACGCAGTATTTT
CASSFRGGRTDTQYF
>TRBJ2-6|.|TRBV9|TRBD1
TGTGCCAGCAGCGTAGGGACAGGGGGAGGGGCCAACGTCCTGACTTTC
CASSVGTGGGANVLTF
>TRBJ1-4|once|TRBV28|.
TGTGCCAGCAGACCCCACTGGGGAACTAATGAAAAACTGTTTTTT
CASRPHWGTNEKLFF
>TRBJ2-7|.|TRBV15|.
TGTGCCACCAGCAGAGGCTTTAGTAGCGGCTCCTACGAGCAGTACTTC
CATSRGFSSGSYEQYF
>TRBJ1-4|few|TRBV5-4|.
TGTGCCAGCAGCTTGCCGAGTAATGAAAAACTGTTTTTT
CASSLPSNEKLFF
>TRBJ2-4|few|TRBV6-6|.
TGTGCCAGCAGACCCTCGCGAGGGTGGAACATTCAGTACTTC
CASRPSRGWNIQYF
>TRBJ2-7|.|TRBV5-1|.
TGCGCCAGCAGCTCCGGGACCCTCTTAGACGAGCAGTACTTC
CASSSGTLLDEQYF
>TRBJ1-1|once|TRBV27|.
TGTGCCAGCAGTTTGAGAACGGGGGTGAACACTGAAGCTTTCTTT
CASSLRTGVNTEAFF
>TRBJ1-4|.|TRBV25-1|TRBD1
TGTGCCAGCAGTGAACCTACAGGGGGGGTTGAAAAACTGTTTTTT
CASSEPTGGVEKLFF
>TRBJ2-3|.|TRBV6-1|TRBD1
TGTGCCAGCATCACCGGGACAGGAACAGATACGCAGTATTTT
CASITGTGTDTQYF
>TRBJ1-6|.|TRBV7-9|TRBD1
TGTGCCAGCTCAGGGGGACGACCGAGCTCCTATAATTCACCCCTCCACTTT
CASSGGRPSSYNSPLHF
>TRBJ1-2|.|TRBV7-2|TRBD1
TGTGCCAGCAGCTTAGGAAGGACAGGGGGCGGACGGTACTATGGCTACACCTTC
CASSLGRTGGGRYYGYTF
>TRBJ1-2|.|TRBV7-2|TRBD1
TGTGCCAGCAGCGTGGACAGGGCCCCTGGCTACACCTTC
CASSVDRAPGYTF
>TRBJ1-5|.|TRBV12-1|.
TGTGCCAGCAGCTTTGGGCGTCGGGTCACCTTGGATCAGCCCCAGCATTTT
CASSFGRRVTLDQPQHF
>TRBJ2-2|.|TRBV7-8|.
TGTGCCAGCAGCCCGTTACACGGGGACACCGGGGAGCTGTTTTTT
CASSPLHGDTGELFF
>TRBJ2-4|.|TRBV29-1|.
TGCAGCGTTGGGAGTGGAGGGGGAGACATTCAGTACTTC
CSVGSGGGDIQYF
>TRBJ1-4|.|TRBV6-1|.
TGTGCCAGCAGTGAAGTGGGCCAGGCACATGCAACTAATGAAAAACTGTTTTTT
CASSEVGQAHATNEKLFF
>TRBJ2-7|.|TRBV11-1|.
TGTGCCAGCAGCTCCAACTTCGACTCCTACGAGCAGTACTTC
CASSSNFDSYEQYF
>TRBJ1-3|few|TRBV29-1|.
TGCAGCGTTGAAGATCCGGCCTACTCTGGAAACACCATATATTTT
CSVEDPAYSGNTIYF
>TRBJ1-5|.|TRBV19|.
TGTGCCAGTAGTCCAGGAACCAGGGGTATGTCCCAGCATTTT
CASSPGTRGMSQHF
>TRBJ2-1|.|TRBV2|.
TGTGCCAGCAGTAAACAGGGCCCGCAGTTCTTC
CASSKQGPQFF
>TRBJ2-1|.|TRBV19|.
TGTGCCAGTAGTCTCCGACCGAGAGGCAATGAGCAGTTCTTC
CASSLRPRGNEQFF
>TRBJ2-7|.|TRBV5-1|TRBD2
TGCGCCAGCAGCCGAGGCCCTAGCGGTAACGAGCAGTACTTC
CASSRGPSGNEQYF